This TCR beta chain was sequenced for a study of response to subunit inactivated influenza vaccine. Findings and limits, study-wide: The authors offered the suggestion that each seasonal influenza vaccination recruits few new T cells.

TCRdb re-analysed the RT-PCR reads in MiXCR, keeping a single row per CDR3 protein. The sample holds 450,000 to 600,000 distinct CDR3 sequences, under 8.5% seen once. This clonotype was detected ten times or more. What it binds is unknown. The germline gives CDR1 LNHNV, CDR2 YYDKDF (reference sequence). This CDR3 has 14 amino acids. Trimming took off 0 bases at V and 7 bases at J, with 10 bases between the two ends. The sample was PBMCs from blood, taken about 23 months after vaccination. This sequence originates from a man in his fifties or sixties who received an inactivated influenza vaccine. This chain connects TRBV15 to TRBJ2-4; D call uncertain. The CDR3 region has the DNA TGTGCCACCAGCAGAGAGGTACAGACGAACATTCAGTACTTC. Amino acid sequence: CATSREVQTNIQYF.